The clone carrying this T cell receptor beta chain showed up just a few times. No antigen is known for it. These data are taken from a study of T cell repertoires in cytomegalovirus infection. For the study at large: Indications came from public TCR beta signatures; they pointed to CMV infection and to a matching HLA type. Study-level points and caveats: CMV carriers having the relevant HLA were flagged by cumulative public TCR beta family frequency. CMV-specific TCR beta clonotypes restricted by HLA-C dominated the ex vivo response.

Each CDR3 protein is one row after TCRdb ran MiXCR on the reads. Of about 530,000 distinct CDR3 sequences in the sample, 26% were seen once. The germline V gene encodes CDR1 SGHTA and CDR2 FQGTGA. V lost 3 bases and J lost 3, with 11 bases in between. The CDR3 sequence is 14 residues long. This sequence joins TRBV7-3 and TRBJ1-1; D gene uncertain. The sequence was collected from a human donor in good health (CMV status not recorded). Some clones in this sample may be carry-over from other donors' samples. The sample comprised PBMCs. The CDR3 reads CASSLLGRDTEAFF. DNA for the CDR3: TGTGCCAGCAGCTTGCTGGGTAGGGACACTGAAGCTTTCTTT.